The next 29 T cell receptor beta chains were all read from a single sample in a study of shared T cell receptors in the human thymus. The table came from immunoSEQ multiplex PCR; TCRdb's copy has only in-frame clones and leaves some out. The sample records approximately 660,000 clones, 88% being singletons. The same sample was also studied in work on human thymus T cells.

Sequencing used thymocytes. The receptors were gathered from a boy younger than two with a congenital heart defect.

V and J are TRBV5-5 and TRBJ1-5; no definite D call. Germline-derived CDR1 and CDR2 are SGHKS and YYEKEE (reference sequence). The CDR3 spans 14 residues. The V end was cut by 0 bases, the J end by 7 bases, with 11 bases between. This CDR3 is CASSLGLDYQPQHF. The CDR3 region has the DNA TGTGCCAGCAGCTTGGGACTAGATTACCAGCCCCAGCATTTT.

This CDR3 reads CASSFRGQGPRKDNSPLHF. DNA for the CDR3: TGTGCCAGCAGCTTCAGGGGACAGGGACCCCGAAAGGATAATTCACCCCTCCACTTT. The chain is built from TRBV13 and TRBJ1-6, with 9 bases identical to TRBD1. Trimming cost V 3 bases and J 5 bases; bases outside gene matches: 14. Germline V gene sequence: CDR1 PRHDT, CDR2 FYEKMQ (reference sequence). The CDR3 covers 19 residues.

The chain employs TRBV6-4 and TRBJ1-2; D is perhaps TRBD1 (6 bases). Per germline, CDR1 MRHNA and CDR2 SNTAGT. V lost 8 bases to trimming and J lost 8 bases, with 24 bases between them. The CDR3 is 15 amino acids. In nucleotides, the CDR3 is TGTGCCAGCCCCCCCCCTACTGGGGCAGGGGACGGCTACACCTTC. It translates to CASPPPTGAGDGYTF.

The chain has TRBV19 and TRBJ2-7, with a possible D match to TRBD2 (6 bases). There are 15 residues in the CDR3. The V end was cut by 4 bases, the J end by 2 bases, with 15 bases between. Germline CDR1 reads LNHDA; CDR2 reads SQIVND (reference sequence). CDR3 region: CASSRRAGSAYEQYF. As DNA, the CDR3 is TGTGCCAGTAGTAGGAGGGCCGGGTCCGCCTACGAGCAGTACTTC.

This clone was seen a few times. For the CDR3, the DNA is TGTGCCACCAGCAGAGGGACCAGGACAGGGCGGCTACTTAGTGAAAAACTGTTTTTT. Translated: CATSRGTRTGRLLSEKLFF. The J gene is TRBJ1-4, the V gene TRBV15; 8 nucleotides match TRBD1. The germline V gene encodes CDR1 LNHNV and CDR2 YYDKDF (reference sequence). V was pared by 1 base and J by 7 bases, with 17 bases of the junction left unmatched. This CDR3 is built from 19 residues.

The genes are TRBV28 and TRBJ1-2; 7 bases fit TRBD1. The ends lost 6 bases at V and 4 bases at J; junction bases unmatched: 20. Germline V gene lookup returns CDR1 MDHEN and CDR2 SYDVKM. The CDR3 is made up of 18 amino acids. CDR3: CASSHRGPPVVPLYGYTF. The CDR3 nucleotides are TGTGCCAGCAGCCATAGGGGGCCACCAGTCGTCCCTCTCTATGGCTACACCTTC.

The J gene is TRBJ1-1, the V gene TRBV28; TRBD1 agrees at 7 bases. The V gene end was trimmed by 6 bases and the J gene end by 1 base; junction bases not matched to a gene: 14. CDR1 and CDR2 (germline): MDHEN, SYDVKM. This CDR3 comprises 17 residues. The CDR3 loop reads CASSPPTRRGPNTEAFF. CDR3 sequence (DNA): TGTGCCAGCAGCCCACCGACGCGGAGGGGGCCGAACACTGAAGCTTTCTTT.

The chain couples TRBV10-3 to TRBJ2-1; perhaps TRBD2 as D (5 bases). CDR1 and CDR2 (germline): ENHRY, SYGVKD. The CDR3 runs to 16 residues. Trimming pared 1 base from V and 3 bases from J, leaving 13 bases between. CDR3 loop: CAISELEVKGYNEQFF. Here the CDR3 DNA reads TGTGCCATCAGTGAGTTGGAGGTGAAAGGCTACAATGAGCAGTTCTTC.

This rearrangement joins TRBV5-1 to TRBJ2-7, with 9 bases identical to TRBD2. The CDR3 totals 14 residues. Germline-derived CDR1 and CDR2 are SGHRS and YFSETQ. J gave up 4 bases and V 4 bases, and 6 bases lay outside the gene matches. CDR3 protein: CASSLREGGYEQYF. CDR3 in DNA: TGCGCCAGCAGCCTGCGGGAGGGAGGGTACGAGCAGTACTTC.

The count of this clone is one. This chain links TRBV18 with TRBJ1-1; the D is unclear. Trimming removed 4 bases from V and 1 base from J, with 16 bases in between. The CDR3 totals 16 residues. The germline V gene encodes CDR1 KGHSH and CDR2 LQKENI. CDR3 sequence: CASSQNEPERNTEAFF. CDR3 in DNA: TGTGCCAGCTCACAAAACGAGCCTGAGCGGAACACTGAAGCTTTCTTT.

The chain uses TRBV4-3 and TRBJ1-2; no reliable D call. The CDR3 runs to 15 residues. Trimming stripped 2 bases from V and 4 bases from J, with 14 bases between. CDR1 is LGHNA and CDR2 is YSLEER in the germline V gene. The CDR3 nucleotides are TGCGCCAGCAGCCAACAGGAACCGGTATTCTATGGCTACACCTTC. It translates to CASSQQEPVFYGYTF.

The chain is built from TRBV6-6 and TRBJ2-4; no definite D call. Germline CDR1 and CDR2: MNHNY and SVGAGI (reference sequence). The V end was cut by 0 bases, the J end by 0 bases, with 9 bases between. The CDR3 contains 16 residues. The CDR3 coding sequence is TGTGCCAGCAGTTACTCTACATACAAAGCCAAAAACATTCAGTACTTC. Amino acids: CASSYSTYKAKNIQYF.

The chain links TRBV6-1 to TRBJ1-4, with D unclear. The CDR3 is made up of 12 amino acids. Germline loops: CDR1 MNHNS, CDR2 SASEGT. V was cut by 8 bases and J by 5 bases, with 9 bases left in between. The DNA of the CDR3 is TGTGCCAGCTCAAGCAGGAATGAAAAACTGTTTTTT. Its protein product is CASSSRNEKLFF.

This chain links TRBV4-3 with TRBJ2-7, with D maybe TRBD1 (5 bases). The germline CDR1 and CDR2 sequences are LGHNA and YSLEER. Trimming stripped 0 bases from V and 0 bases from J, with 15 bases between. The CDR3 spans 17 residues. This CDR3 is CASSQDLWGRASYEQYF. The CDR3 DNA reads TGCGCCAGCAGCCAAGATCTTTGGGGCAGGGCCTCCTACGAGCAGTACTTC.

This chain connects TRBV11-3 to TRBJ1-1; D call uncertain. This CDR3 comprises 14 residues. Trimming took off 4 bases at V and 1 base at J, with 10 bases between the two ends. Germline V CDR1 and CDR2: SGHNT, YENEEA. Here the CDR3 reads CASSSLRPNTEAFF. The CDR3 coding sequence is TGTGCCAGCAGCTCCCTGAGGCCGAACACTGAAGCTTTCTTT.

Regarding this clone: Relative to the germline gene, one junction end is altered; a read error may explain this. The chain employs TRBV2 and TRBJ2-7, with unresolved D. Germline V gene data show CDR1 as SNHLY and CDR2 as FYNNEI. The length of the CDR3 is 13 residues. In DNA form, the CDR3 reads TGTGCCAGCAGCGAAGACGGAGCCTACGAGCAGTACTTC. Translating gives CASSEDGAYEQYF.

J is TRBJ2-1 and V is TRBV27; the match to TRBD2 covers 8 bases. The CDR3 consists of 18 residues. Germline V lookup: CDR1 MNHEY, CDR2 SMNVEV (reference sequence). The ends lost 7 bases at V and 7 bases at J; junction bases unmatched: 21. CDR3 protein: CASNRASGYSHERNEQFF. CDR3 bases: TGTGCCAGCAATAGGGCTAGCGGGTACTCCCATGAGAGAAATGAGCAGTTCTTC.

V and J are TRBV5-4 and TRBJ2-3, with D perhaps TRBD2 (6 bases). The CDR3 loop spans 17 amino acids. V gave up 2 bases and J gave up 0 bases, with 16 bases separating them. Germline values: CDR1 SGHNT, CDR2 YYREEE (reference sequence). The CDR3 protein is CASSLGWSGPSTDTQYF. In DNA, the CDR3 is TGTGCCAGCAGCTTAGGGTGGAGCGGGCCTAGCACAGATACGCAGTATTTT.

The V gene is TRBV10-3, the J gene TRBJ2-5; 7 bases are a match to TRBD2. The CDR3 totals 13 residues. V was clipped by 4 bases and J by 5 bases; unmatched bases: 4. The germline gives CDR1 ENHRY, CDR2 SYGVKD. CDR3 nucleotides: TGTGCCATCAGTGGAAGGGGAGGGGAGACCCAGTACTTC. Protein: CAISGRGGETQYF.

The chain recombines TRBV25-1 with TRBJ2-7, with 7 bases fitting TRBD1. V trimming: 2 bases; J trimming: 5 bases; junction bases outside the gene matches: 12. CDR3 size: 16 residues. Germline V gene sequence: CDR1 MGHDK, CDR2 SYGVNS. The CDR3 DNA follows: TGTGCCAGCAGTGAACGGGGACAGCCGCTATCCGACGAGCAGTACTTC. Its protein is CASSERGQPLSDEQYF.

The J gene is TRBJ2-1, the V gene TRBV6-4; 10 bases agree with TRBD2. The CDR3 runs to 18 residues. J gave up 10 bases and V 3 bases, and 18 bases lay outside the gene matches. Germline CDR1 is MRHNA and CDR2 is SNTAGT. The CDR3 DNA reads TGTGCCAGCAGTGAACCGGGCGTGGCTAGCGGGAGTGCGGAAGAGCAGTTCTTC. Its translation is CASSEPGVASGSAEEQFF.

The chain employs TRBV5-1 and TRBJ2-2; a possible D gene is TRBD1 (5 bases). CDR3 length: 15 residues. Germline-derived CDR1 and CDR2 are SGHRS and YFSETQ. V gave up 1 base and J gave up 4 bases, with 11 bases separating them. As DNA, the CDR3 is TGCGCCAGCAGCTTGACAGGCCGAGGCACCGGGGAGCTGTTTTTT. Its protein is CASSLTGRGTGELFF. The whole variable domain, filled in from reference TRBV5-1 and TRBJ2-2, reads KAGVTQTPRYLIKTRGQQVTLSCSPISGHRSVSWYQQTPGQGLQFLFEYFSETQRNKGNFPGRFSGRQFSNSRSEMNVSTLELGDSALYLCASSLTGRGTGELFFGEGSRLTVL.

The V and J genes are TRBV27 and TRBJ1-2; 10 nucleotides line up with TRBD1. V lost 1 base to trimming and J lost 4 bases; unmatched junction nucleotides: 3. In germline, CDR1 is MNHEY, CDR2 SMNVEV (reference sequence). CDR3 length equals 15 residues. The CDR3 loop reads CASSLLGQGPYGYTF. Here the CDR3 DNA reads TGTGCCAGCAGTTTATTGGGACAGGGGCCCTATGGCTACACCTTC.

This rearrangement joins TRBV20-1 to TRBJ1-1, with D uncertain. CDR1 and CDR2 from the germline V gene are DFQATT and SNEGSKA (reference sequence). V was cut by 6 bases and J by 10 bases, with 15 bases left in between. The CDR3 extends over 11 amino acids. The CDR3 nucleotides read TGCAGTGCGACGGAAAGATCGGGAGCTTTCTTT. Translated, it gives CSATERSGAFF.

The J gene is TRBJ2-1, the V gene TRBV27; a possible D gene is TRBD2 (6 bases). Germline CDR1 and CDR2: MNHEY and SMNVEV (reference sequence). The V gene lost 2 bases and the J gene lost 4 bases, with 9 bases spanning the gap. The CDR3 is made up of 14 amino acids. In DNA, the CDR3 is TGTGCCAGCAGTTTAGGTGGGACTTACAATGAGCAGTTCTTC. Translating it yields CASSLGGTYNEQFF.

The chain has TRBV19 and TRBJ2-5; 9 nucleotides agree with TRBD2. The CDR3 is 15 amino acids. Looked up from germline, CDR1 is LNHDA and CDR2 is SQIVND (reference sequence). The V segment lost 3 bases and the J segment 2 bases; nucleotides outside the gene matches: 4. This CDR3 reads CASSIPTSGQETQYF. CDR3 DNA: TGTGCCAGTAGTATCCCGACTAGCGGACAAGAGACCCAGTACTTC.

CDR3 nucleotides: TGCGCCAGCAGCGGACTAACTCACACCCCTTTGCGCTCCTACAATGAGCAGTTCTTC. This codes for CASSGLTHTPLRSYNEQFF. V usage is TRBV5-1 and J usage is TRBJ2-1, with D possibly TRBD2 on 6 matching bases. The CDR3 is 19 amino acids. Per germline, CDR1 SGHRS and CDR2 YFSETQ. Deletions cut 4 bases from V and 0 bases from J, with 23 bases between.

J is TRBJ2-3 and V is TRBV6-6, with D perhaps matching TRBD1 (6 bases). Germline CDR1 reads MNHNY; CDR2 reads SVGAGI (reference sequence). The CDR3 has 15 amino acids. V shed 7 bases and J shed 0 bases, with 14 bases lying between them. Here the CDR3 reads CASNAQGFSTDTQYF. Here the CDR3 DNA reads TGTGCCAGCAATGCCCAGGGGTTTAGCACAGATACGCAGTATTTT.

The chain combines TRBV11-2 with TRBJ2-7, with D perhaps matching TRBD1 (6 bases). V lost 2 bases, J lost 2 bases, and 13 bases lay in between. CDR1 SGHAT and CDR2 FQNNGV come from the germline V gene. This CDR3 has 15 amino acids. CDR3 sequence reads: CASSLHRDNTYEQYF. The CDR3 nucleotides are TGTGCCAGCAGCTTACACCGGGACAACACCTACGAGCAGTACTTC.